The rows below give T cell receptor beta chains drawn from one sample of a study of blood T cell repertoires in COVID-19. Libraries were prepared by immunoSEQ multiplex PCR; TCRdb keeps only in-frame clonotypes and omits some of them. The data contain over 200,000 clones, approximately 87% of them singletons. The sample comprised peripheral blood. The receptor set was obtained from a woman between 65 and 79 years old with active or convalescent COVID-19. Both conserved end residues are part of each CDR3. D genes are given only for firm matches. Size is omitted from some rows. Given values are once, few, many or a class for expanded clones.

TRBD1 . TRBJ2-5 TRBV12-5 TGTGCTAGTGGTTCCCGGACAGGTCAAGAGACCCAGTACTTC CASGSRTGQETQYF
. few TRBJ1-2 TRBV6-6 TGTGCCAGCTGGGCGGGAGGGGTCCTATATGGCTACACCTTC CASWAGGVLYGYTF
. . TRBJ1-1 TRBV5-6 TGTGCCAGCAGCTACGAAAGGGGGTGGACTGAAGCTTTCTTT CASSYERGWTEAFF
. . TRBJ1-1 TRBV2 TGTGCCACCTTATACACCGGGAGTACTGAAGCTTTCTTT CATLYTGSTEAFF
TRBD1 . TRBJ1-2 TRBV5-6 TGTGCCAGCAGCTTACAGGGGGCAGGTGGCTACACCTTC CASSLQGAGGYTF
TRBD2 . TRBJ2-1 TRBV5-1 TGCGCCAGCAGCTTGACTAGCGGGAGCTCCTACAATGAGCAGTTCTTC CASSLTSGSSYNEQFF
TRBD2 . TRBJ2-3 TRBV5-1 TGCGCCAGCAGCCCATGGGGGCCTAGCGGGAGGGTTGTGACAGATACGCAGTATTTT CASSPWGPSGRVVTDTQYF
TRBD1 . TRBJ1-6 TRBV28 TGTGCCAGCAGTTATACAGGGACAGCAGATTCACCCCTCCACTTT CASSYTGTADSPLHF
. . TRBJ1-5 TRBV30 TGTGCCTGGAGTGGGCAGAATCAGCCCCAGCATTTT CAWSGQNQPQHF
TRBD1 few TRBJ2-7 TRBV5-4 TGTGCCAGCAGCTTGAGGTCGACAGGGGGTTACGAGCAGTACTTC CASSLRSTGGYEQYF
. . TRBJ2-7 TRBV6-5 TGTGCCAGCAGTTTCGGACCTCGGACAGACGAGCAGTACTTC CASSFGPRTDEQYF
TRBD2 . TRBJ2-3 TRBV6-2/TRBV6-3 TGTGCCAGCAGTTACTCAGCGGGAGCAGATACGCAGTATTTT CASSYSAGADTQYF
. once TRBJ2-2 TRBV19 TGTGCCAGTAGTATTTCAGGGAACACCGGGGAGCTGTTTTTT CASSISGNTGELFF
. . TRBJ2-7 TRBV6-1 TGTGCCAGCAGTGTCTCCCGCGGGGGCCAGACCTACGAGCAGTACTTC CASSVSRGGQTYEQYF
TRBD1 . TRBJ1-2 TRBV25-1 TGTGCCAGCAGTAGACAGGGGCCTGGCTATGGCTACACCTTC CASSRQGPGYGYTF
TRBD1 . TRBJ2-1 TRBV18 TGTGCCAGCTCACCGGGACAGGACTCCTACAATGAGCAGTTCTTC CASSPGQDSYNEQFF
. few TRBJ1-1 TRBV14 TGTGCCAGCAGCCAACTAGGAGTGTTAGCTTTCTTT CASSQLGVLAFF
TRBD2 . TRBJ2-5 TRBV4-1 TGCGCCAGCAGCCAAGGACTAGCGGCTCGGACCCAGTACTTC CASSQGLAARTQYF
. once TRBJ2-1 TRBV18 TGTGCCAGCTCACCCGCCTCGGACAGAAAGTTCTTC CASSPASDRKFF
. . TRBJ2-2 TRBV27 TGTGCCAGCAGTTTAGCCGGGTGGTTTAACACCGGGGAGCTGTTTTTT CASSLAGWFNTGELFF
TRBD1 . TRBJ2-7 TRBV5-1 TGCGCCAGCAGCGGACCCACAGGGGGCAGGCTCGAGCAGTACTTC CASSGPTGGRLEQYF
. . TRBJ2-1 TRBV7-9 TGTGCCAGCAGCTTAGCTCCTAACAGGGCCCCCGTTTCCCGCCAGTTCTTC CASSLAPNRAPVSRQFF
. . TRBJ1-2 TRBV5-6 TGTGCCAGCAGCTTGGTCCGTAACTATGGCTACACCTTC CASSLVRNYGYTF
TRBD2 . TRBJ2-5 TRBV3-1/TRBV3-2 TGTGCCAGCAGCCCCCAGAACATAGCGGGGGGTCAAGAGACCCAGTACTTC CASSPQNIAGGQETQYF
. few TRBJ2-1 TRBV4-1 TGCGCCAGCAGCCAAATCAGCGCTTGGTCCTACAATGAGCAGTTCTTC CASSQISAWSYNEQFF
. . TRBJ2-1 TRBV5-1 TGCGCCAGCAGCTCCCCCTCTAGAAGTGTATTGAATGAGCAGTTCTTC CASSSPSRSVLNEQFF
TRBD2 . TRBJ2-4 TRBV3-1/TRBV3-2 TGTGCCAGCAGCCCGCCGGGACTAGCATCCTACATTCAGTACTTC CASSPPGLASYIQYF
. . TRBJ1-2 TRBV9 TGTGCCAGCAGCGGCCTTGGGGGGACTTGGAATGGCTACACCTTC CASSGLGGTWNGYTF
TRBD1 . TRBJ1-2 TRBV5-4 TGTGCCAGCAGCTTGGGGGACAGGGTGGTCTATGGCTACACCTTC CASSLGDRVVYGYTF
. . TRBJ1-6 TRBV19 TGTGCCACCGCCGGGACTTTAGATTCACCCCTCCACTTT CATAGTLDSPLHF
TRBD2 few TRBJ2-1 TRBV4-1 TGCGCCAGCAGCCGAAAATCACTAGCGGAGGGGGACAATGAGCAGTTCTTC CASSRKSLAEGDNEQFF
. . TRBJ2-3 TRBV19 TGTGCCAGTAGTATAGAGACAGGTAGGACTCGCACAGATACGCAGTATTTT CASSIETGRTRTDTQYF
TRBD2 . TRBJ2-2 TRBV11-3 TGTGCCAGCAGCCCAACGGGGGGGACCGGGGAGCTGTTTTTT CASSPTGGTGELFF
TRBD1 once TRBJ1-2 TRBV4-2 TGTGCCAGCAGCCCGGCGACAGGGAAAGGGGGGCATGGCTACACCTTC CASSPATGKGGHGYTF
. . TRBJ2-2 TRBV11-2 TGTGCCAGCAGGAAAAACCCGGGACTTTTCACCGGGGAGCTGTTTTTT CASRKNPGLFTGELFF
TRBD2 . TRBJ2-3 TRBV3-1/TRBV3-2 TGTGCCAGCAGCCAAGACGCACTAGCGGGGGGGGGCACAGATACGCAGTATTTT CASSQDALAGGGTDTQYF
TRBD1 few TRBJ1-2 TRBV7-9 TGTGCCAGCACCCCGGGACAGGGGGTTCTTGGCTACACCTTC CASTPGQGVLGYTF
. . TRBJ1-4 TRBV4-1 TGCGCCAGCAGCCAGTACACACGGGATATCGGTGAAAAACTGTTTTTT CASSQYTRDIGEKLFF
. . TRBJ2-2 TRBV6-9 TGTGCCAGCATGCGGGGCGGTAACACCGGGGAGCTGTTTTTT CASMRGGNTGELFF
TRBD2 . TRBJ2-3 TRBV5-1 TGCGCCAGCAGCATAGGGACTAGCGGAGGCACAGATACGCAGTATTTT CASSIGTSGGTDTQYF
. . TRBJ2-7 TRBV6-1 TGTGCCAGCAGTGAACAGGGTGGGGCCGAGCAGTACTTC CASSEQGGAEQYF
. once TRBJ2-7 TRBV4-3 TGCGCCAGCAGCCAAGATTTCAGGGGCATCTCCTACGAGCAGTACTTC CASSQDFRGISYEQYF
TRBD1 . TRBJ2-7 TRBV20-1 TGCAGTGCTAGTTCCTCTGCAGGGGGCGAGCAGTACTTC CSASSSAGGEQYF
. few TRBJ1-2 TRBV11-2 TGTGCCAGCAGCTTAGTCGGGTTGGCAGGGGAAGGCTACACCTTC CASSLVGLAGEGYTF
TRBD2 . TRBJ2-7 TRBV5-6 TGTGCCAGCAGCTGGAGGAGCGGGAGCTACGAGCAGTACTTC CASSWRSGSYEQYF
. . TRBJ2-7 TRBV30 TGTGCCTGTGTCGCTCAGCGGGCGAGCTCCTACGAGCAGTACTTC CACVAQRASSYEQYF
TRBD2 . TRBJ2-2 TRBV9 TGTGCCAGCAGCGTAGTACCGGGGGGAAGAACCGGGGAGCTGTTTTTT CASSVVPGGRTGELFF
. few TRBJ1-1 TRBV6-5 TGTGCCAGCACCCCAACGCAGGGGTGGAAGACTGAAGCTTTCTTT CASTPTQGWKTEAFF
. . TRBJ1-1 TRBV19 TGTGCCAGTAGTATCTCGAAGGGGACTGAAGCTTTCTTT CASSISKGTEAFF
. . TRBJ1-2 TRBV2 TGTGCCAGCAAACCAGGGATTAACTATGGCTACACCTTC CASKPGINYGYTF
. . TRBJ1-6 TRBV6-5 TGTGCCAGCAGCGAGGGCTATAATTCACCCCTCCACTTT CASSEGYNSPLHF
TRBD1 . TRBJ2-7 TRBV2 TGTGCCAGCACCAGAGAACAGGGGGCTTCCTACGAGCAGTACTTC CASTREQGASYEQYF